Following are 29 T cell receptor beta chains from one sample sequenced in a study of T cells in Graves' hyperthyroidism and ophthalmopathy. TCR beta CDR3 regions were amplified from RNA transcripts. An initial round of RT-PCR targeting the TCR CDR3 relied on the HTBI primer set. One entry per CDR3 protein results from TCRdb running MiXCR on the multiplex PCR reads. This sample yields hundreds of thousands of distinct CDR3 sequences, of which roughly 15% are seen a single time; about a third belongs to the top ten. Input material: blood. These receptors were collected from a middle-aged woman with Graves' ophthalmopathy.

The table lists this clonotype with many counts. The rearrangement uses TRBV6-5 and TRBJ2-1; 10 nucleotides line up with TRBD2. Looked up from germline, CDR1 is MNHEY and CDR2 is SVGAGI. With V trimmed by 2 bases and J by 7 bases, 2 bases remained unmatched. The CDR3 covers 14 residues. The CDR3 here is CASSYNSGRNEQFF. The CDR3 DNA reads as TGTGCCAGCAGTTACAATAGCGGGAGGAATGAGCAGTTCTTC.

This clonotype was recorded many times. The chain joins TRBV19 to TRBJ2-1, with D perhaps assigned TRBD1 or TRBD2 (5 bases each). The CDR3 contains 14 residues. Trimming removed 9 bases from V and 2 bases from J, with 14 bases in between. From germline, CDR1 is LNHDA and CDR2 SQIVND (reference sequence). The CDR3: CASRRDPTYNEQFF. CDR3 DNA: TGTGCCAGCAGACGGGACCCCACCTACAATGAGCAGTTCTTC.

The table lists this clonotype with many counts. The gene calls are TRBV29-1 and TRBJ2-1; D is unclear. The CDR3 covers 12 residues. Germline V CDR1 and CDR2: SQVTM, ANQGSEA. Deletions cut 7 bases from V and 1 base from J, with 8 bases between. CDR3 region: CSALASYNEQFF. DNA for the CDR3: TGCAGCGCCCTCGCGTCCTACAATGAGCAGTTCTTC.

There are many counts of this clonotype. The chain has TRBV7-2 and TRBJ1-4, with D possibly being TRBD1 (5 bases). CDR1 and CDR2 from the germline V gene are SGHTA and FQGNSA. CDR3 size: 14 residues. V was clipped by 3 bases and J by 7 bases, with 12 bases between them. The CDR3 region has the DNA TGTGCCAGCAGCTTGGGCGGGGGAGGTGAAAAACTGTTTTTT. Protein: CASSLGGGGEKLFF.

This clonotype was picked up many times. The rearrangement joins TRBV20-1 to TRBJ2-5; D remains unclear. CDR3 length: 13 residues. CDR1 DFQATT and CDR2 SNEGSKA come from the germline V gene (reference sequence). Trimming took 4 bases from V and 3 from J, leaving 12 bases between them. The CDR3 loop reads CSAIELFKETQYF. DNA of the CDR3: TGCAGTGCTATAGAGCTTTTCAAAGAGACCCAGTACTTC.

The table lists this clonotype with a few counts. The chain recombines TRBV7-9 with TRBJ1-2; tentative D call: TRBD1 (5 bases). CDR3 length equals 15 residues. V was clipped by 5 bases and J by 0 bases, with 13 bases between them. Germline-derived CDR1 and CDR2 are SEHNR and FQNEAQ (reference sequence). Here the CDR3 reads CASSPRGSANYGYTF. The CDR3 bases are TGTGCCAGCAGCCCCCGGGGGTCAGCTAACTATGGCTACACCTTC. Combining the CDR3 with reference TRBV7-9 and TRBJ1-2 gives the whole variable domain DTGVSQNPRHKITKRGQNVTFRCDPISEHNRLYWYRQTLGQGPEFLTYFQNEAQLEKSRLLSDRFSAERPKGSFSTLEIQRTEQGDSAMYLCASSPRGSANYGYTFGSGTRLTVV.

Ten or more counts support this clonotype. The chain joins TRBV10-3 to TRBJ1-2, with D perhaps TRBD1 (5 bases). Germline V gene sequence: CDR1 ENHRY, CDR2 SYGVKD. V was trimmed by 10 bases and J by 5 bases, leaving 26 bases between them. This CDR3 has 16 amino acids. This CDR3 is CASHGGIRVSAYGYTF. The CDR3 DNA reads as TGTGCCAGCCATGGGGGAATCCGCGTCTCGGCGTATGGCTACACCTTC.

This clonotype occurred many times. The chain couples TRBV2 to TRBJ1-2; D gene uncertain. Germline CDR1 reads SNHLY; CDR2 reads FYNNEI. The CDR3 loop spans 13 amino acids. The ends were cut back, 6 bases at V and 6 bases at J, with 14 bases in the middle. The DNA for the CDR3 is TGTGCCAGCAGCCCTTCACCTGCCGATGGCTACACCTTC. Its translation: CASSPSPADGYTF.

This clonotype was counted many times. This sequence joins TRBV20-1 and TRBJ2-1, with TRBD2 matching 8 bases. This CDR3 has 13 residues. J gave up 4 bases and V 7 bases, and 6 bases lay outside the gene matches. The germline gives CDR1 DFQATT, CDR2 SNEGSKA (reference sequence). The CDR3 sequence is CSGERESYNEQFF. The DNA of the CDR3 is TGCAGTGGAGAGCGGGAGTCGTACAATGAGCAGTTCTTC.

The chain is built from TRBV9 and TRBJ2-5; TRBD2 might be the D (5 bases). Trimming left V 4 bases short and J 9 bases short, with 19 bases between. The CDR3 extends over 14 amino acids. CDR1 is SGDLS and CDR2 is YYNGEE in the germline V gene. The CDR3 region has the DNA TGTGCCAGCAGCTTCGACGCGAACAGAGCGGCCCAGTACTTC. Amino acid sequence: CASSFDANRAAQYF.

V gene TRBV5-6 combines with J gene TRBJ1-2; D is ambiguous. The CDR3 loop spans 12 amino acids. Germline V gene lookup returns CDR1 SGHDT and CDR2 YYEEEE. Trimming left V 2 bases short and J 5 bases short, with 7 bases between. CDR3 in DNA: TGTGCCAGCAGCTTCAACGGGTATGGCTACACCTTC. This gives the protein CASSFNGYGYTF.

In this sample, this clonotype turned up many times. The genes are TRBV5-5 and TRBJ1-5; D remains ambiguous. V was cut by 0 bases and J by 2 bases, with 9 bases left in between. Germline V gene lookup returns CDR1 SGHKS and CDR2 YYEKEE (reference sequence). The CDR3 has 15 amino acids. The CDR3 DNA follows: TGTGCCAGCAGCTTGGTGACGGGAGGCAATCAGCCCCAGCATTTT. As protein: CASSLVTGGNQPQHF.

This clonotype was seen at least ten times. The gene calls are TRBV7-9 and TRBJ2-3, with D possibly matching TRBD1 (5 bases). Trimming cost V 3 bases and J 2 bases, with 15 bases left between them. The germline CDR1 and CDR2 sequences are SEHNR and FQNEAQ (reference sequence). The CDR3 is made up of 16 amino acids. This CDR3 reads CASSLSRVIVTDTQYF. Written as DNA, the CDR3 is TGTGCCAGCAGCTTGAGCAGGGTGATCGTCACAGATACGCAGTATTTT.

This clonotype was picked up a small number of times. The chain couples TRBV14 to TRBJ2-2; 8 bases agree with TRBD2. CDR1 and CDR2 from the germline V gene are SGHDN and FVKESK. CDR3 length equals 19 residues. V dropped 1 base and J dropped 3; count of bases not matched to a gene: 13. The CDR3 spells CASSQGPLAGGGYTGELFF. The CDR3 nucleotides are TGTGCCAGCAGCCAAGGCCCCCTTGCGGGAGGAGGTTACACCGGGGAGCTGTTTTTT.

This clonotype appeared a few times. The rearrangement uses TRBV19 and TRBJ1-5; perhaps TRBD1 as D (6 bases). V lost 6 bases, J lost 4 bases, and 16 bases lay in between. Germline V gives CDR1 LNHDA, CDR2 SQIVND (reference sequence). This CDR3 comprises 15 residues. The CDR3 loop is CASRSQGSGNQPQHF. DNA of the CDR3: TGTGCCAGTAGGTCACAGGGATCGGGGAATCAGCCCCAGCATTTT. Supplemented by reference TRBV19 and TRBJ1-5, the full variable domain reads DGGITQSPKYLFRKEGQNVTLSCEQNLNHDAMYWYRQDPGQGLRLIYYSQIVNDFQKGDIAEGYSVSREKKESFPLTVTSAQKNPTAFYLCASRSQGSGNQPQHFGDGTRLSIL.

The V and J genes are TRBV7-9 and TRBJ2-5; 14 bases agree with TRBD2. Trimming removed 6 bases from V and 0 bases from J; junction bases left unmatched: 3. Germline values: CDR1 SEHNR, CDR2 FQNEAQ (reference sequence). The CDR3 contains 16 residues. The CDR3 sequence is CASSRLAGGYQETQYF. CDR3 DNA sequence: TGTGCCAGCAGTAGACTAGCGGGGGGGTACCAAGAGACCCAGTACTTC.

This clonotype showed up many times. The chain uses TRBV3-1 and TRBJ1-1; D call uncertain. Trimming pared 4 bases from V and 4 bases from J, leaving 13 bases between. Germline V gene data show CDR1 as LGHDT and CDR2 as YNNKEL (reference sequence). The CDR3 is 14 residues long. CDR3 sequence (DNA): TGTGCCAGCAGCCGGGAGGGATGGAGCACTGAAGCTTTCTTT. It encodes CASSREGWSTEAFF. The variable domain in full, completed from reference TRBV3-1 and TRBJ1-1, reads DTAVSQTPKYLVTQMGNDKSIKCEQNLGHDTMYWYKQDSKKFLKIMFSYNNKELIINETVPNRFSPKSPDKAHLNLHINSLELGDSAVYFCASSREGWSTEAFFGQGTRLTVV.

V usage is TRBV29-1 and J usage is TRBJ1-1; D remains unclear. Trimming left V 0 bases short and J 2 bases short, with 7 bases between. Germline assignment: CDR1 SQVTM and CDR2 ANQGSEA. CDR3 length: 13 residues. Here the CDR3 reads CSVEDGENTEAFF. Here the CDR3 DNA reads TGCAGCGTTGAAGATGGGGAAAACACTGAAGCTTTCTTT.

This clonotype is a singleton in its sample. With a much larger clone just one base away, this may be a read error. V and J are TRBV24-1 and TRBJ2-3; D gene ambiguous. CDR3 length: 12 amino acids. Germline values: CDR1 KGHDR, CDR2 SFDVKD. Trimming took 3 bases from V and 2 from J, leaving 2 bases between them. CDR3 region: CATSDPTDTQYF. DNA of the CDR3: TGTGCCACCAGTGATCCCACAGATACGCAGTATTTT.

V usage is TRBV28 and J usage is TRBJ2-2; 7 bases fit TRBD2. The CDR3 runs 16 residues. The V segment lost 5 bases and the J segment 7 bases; nucleotides outside the gene matches: 13. Per the germline V gene, CDR1 is MDHEN and CDR2 is SYDVKM. CDR3 protein: CASSPPAGRRHGELFF. The CDR3 region has the DNA TGTGCCAGCAGTCCCCCGGCCGGGAGGAGGCACGGGGAGCTGTTTTTT.

This clonotype was counted a few times. CDR3 region: CASSFRVSDTQYF. CDR3 sequence (DNA): TGTGCCAGCAGCTTCAGGGTATCAGATACGCAGTATTTT. The rearrangement links TRBV5-6 to TRBJ2-3, with a tentative D call TRBD1 (5 bases). The CDR3 length is 13 residues. The V gene lost 2 bases and the J gene lost 4 bases, with 8 bases spanning the gap. The germline V gene has CDR1 SGHDT and CDR2 YYEEEE.

There are many counts of this clonotype. The chain couples TRBV5-1 to TRBJ2-7; possible D gene TRBD2, 5 bases. The germline V and J ends were trimmed by 4 bases and 2 bases, with 13 bases remaining between them. Germline V CDR1 and CDR2: SGHRS, YFSETQ. This CDR3 comprises 14 residues. CDR3 in DNA: TGCGCCAGCAGCACTGGACTGGACGCCTACGAGCAGTACTTC. Protein: CASSTGLDAYEQYF.

This clonotype was seen ten or more times. The rearrangement uses TRBV12-3 or TRBV12-4 and TRBJ1-3, with 8 nucleotides matching TRBD1. V lost 6 bases, J lost 2 bases, and 3 bases stayed unmatched. The CDR3 contains 14 residues. CDR3 bases: TGTGCCAGCAGACAGACAGGGGCTGGAAACACCATATATTTT. This codes for CASRQTGAGNTIYF.

This clonotype was detected many times. The chain carries TRBV6-4 and TRBJ2-3, with 8 bases matching TRBD1. Germline assignment: CDR1 MRHNA and CDR2 SNTAGT. Losses at the gene ends were 0 bases for V and 3 bases for J; bases not matched to a gene: 5. CDR3 length: 16 amino acids. The CDR3 DNA follows: TGTGCCAGCAGTGACTCGGCAGGGGGCTCTACAGATACGCAGTATTTT. The encoded protein is CASSDSAGGSTDTQYF.

This sequence joins TRBV19 and TRBJ2-5; 7 bases align to TRBD2. J was trimmed by 7 bases and V by 1 base; bases with no gene match: 6. The CDR3 contains 14 residues. Germline V gene lookup returns CDR1 LNHDA and CDR2 SQIVND (reference sequence). CDR3 bases: TGTGCCAGTAGTATAGGGGAGGGGCCCAGGACCCAGTACTTC. Its protein is CASSIGEGPRTQYF.

This clonotype appeared many times. V usage is TRBV2 and J usage is TRBJ2-7, with D maybe TRBD2 (6 bases). The CDR3 sequence is 13 residues long. Trimming took off 11 bases at V and 7 bases at J, with 21 bases between the two ends. From germline, CDR1 is SNHLY and CDR2 FYNNEI. DNA of the CDR3: TGTGCCGTTGGGGGGACCCGGGCGGGTGAGCAGTACTTC. It specifies CAVGGTRAGEQYF.

The J gene is TRBJ2-1, the V gene TRBV5-4; 10 nucleotides line up with TRBD2. Germline lookup yields CDR1 SGHNT and CDR2 YYREEE (reference sequence). The CDR3 is 18 residues long. V was pared by 0 bases and J by 6 bases, with 12 bases of the junction left unmatched. Here the CDR3 reads CASSLGVIAGGQGNEQFF. CDR3 DNA sequence: TGTGCCAGCAGCTTGGGGGTGATAGCGGGGGGCCAGGGCAATGAGCAGTTCTTC.

This clonotype was found many times. The chain couples TRBV11-2 to TRBJ2-1; 7 bases map to TRBD2. The junction had 5 bases not matched to a gene; V was cut back by 7 bases and J by 2 bases. The germline gives CDR1 SGHAT, CDR2 FQNNGV. The CDR3 consists of 14 residues. The CDR3 DNA follows: TGTGCCAGCAAGCGGGGAGGAACCTACAATGAGCAGTTCTTC. This encodes CASKRGGTYNEQFF.

This clonotype was counted only a few times. The V gene is TRBV7-2, the J gene TRBJ2-5; D is possibly TRBD1 or TRBD2 (7 bases each). Between the trimmed V and J ends, which lost 2 bases and 9 bases, there was a span of 16 bases. The germline V gene has CDR1 SGHTA and CDR2 FQGNSA. The CDR3 runs to 14 residues. The CDR3: CASSLSAPGGAQYF. The CDR3 coding sequence is TGTGCCAGCAGCTTAAGTGCCCCAGGGGGGGCCCAGTACTTC.